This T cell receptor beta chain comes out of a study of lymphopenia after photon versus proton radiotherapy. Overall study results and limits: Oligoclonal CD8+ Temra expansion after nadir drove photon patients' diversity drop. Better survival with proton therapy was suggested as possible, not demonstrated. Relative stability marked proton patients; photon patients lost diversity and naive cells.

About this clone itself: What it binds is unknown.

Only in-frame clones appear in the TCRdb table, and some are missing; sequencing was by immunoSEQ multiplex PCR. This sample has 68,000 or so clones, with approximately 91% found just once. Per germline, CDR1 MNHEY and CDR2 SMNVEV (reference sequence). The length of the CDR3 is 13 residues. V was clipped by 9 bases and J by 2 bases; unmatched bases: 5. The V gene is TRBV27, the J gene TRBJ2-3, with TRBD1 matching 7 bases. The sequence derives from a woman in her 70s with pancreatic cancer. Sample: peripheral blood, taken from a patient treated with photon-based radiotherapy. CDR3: CASRDRVTDTQYF. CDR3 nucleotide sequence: TGTGCCAGTCGGGACAGAGTCACAGATACGCAGTATTTT.